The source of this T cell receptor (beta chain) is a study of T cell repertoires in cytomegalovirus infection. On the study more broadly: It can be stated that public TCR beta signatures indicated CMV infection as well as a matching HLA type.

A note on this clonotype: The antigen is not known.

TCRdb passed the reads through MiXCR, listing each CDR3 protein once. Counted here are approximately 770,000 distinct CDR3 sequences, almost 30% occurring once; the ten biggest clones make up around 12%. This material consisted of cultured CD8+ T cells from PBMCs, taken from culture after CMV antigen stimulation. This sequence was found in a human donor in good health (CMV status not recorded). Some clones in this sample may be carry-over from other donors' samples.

CDR3 sequence (DNA): TGCAGTGCTAGAGATCAACTAGCGGGGGCTAGCACAGATACGCAGTATTTT. Translating it yields CSARDQLAGASTDTQYF. The chain has TRBV20-1 and TRBJ2-3; TRBD2 aligns across 11 bases. Germline V gives CDR1 DFQATT, CDR2 SNEGSKA (reference sequence). V trimming: 0 bases; J trimming: 0 bases; junction bases outside the gene matches: 5. The CDR3 consists of 17 residues.